This T cell receptor beta chain originates from a study of PD-L1 blockade in urothelial cancer. Time point specified: pretreatment peripheral blood. Each individual provided 1 to 8 samples (taken pretreatment and on-treatment). The CDR3 totals 13 residues. CDR1 ENHRY and CDR2 SYGVKD come from the germline V gene. The V end lost 11 bases, the J end lost 0 bases, and 11 bases lay between the germline ends. About this clone: The antigen is unknown.

Regarding the study as a whole: Below-median pretreatment blood TCR clonality predicted better survival.

The templates were synthetic TCR analogs, and they were spiked into each PCR. Sequenced by immunoSEQ multiplex PCR; TCRdb stores in-frame clones only, minus some. The sample has 65,000 to 90,000 clones, roughly 84% seen once. This chain uses TRBV10-3 with TRBJ1-5; D gene ambiguous. Material: PBMCs, obtained around atezolizumab (anti-PD-L1) treatment. The sequence came from a woman aged 70-85 years with urothelial cancer. The chain's CDR3 is CAAREDSNQPQHF. DNA for the CDR3: TGTGCCGCGAGGGAAGATAGCAATCAGCCCCAGCATTTT.